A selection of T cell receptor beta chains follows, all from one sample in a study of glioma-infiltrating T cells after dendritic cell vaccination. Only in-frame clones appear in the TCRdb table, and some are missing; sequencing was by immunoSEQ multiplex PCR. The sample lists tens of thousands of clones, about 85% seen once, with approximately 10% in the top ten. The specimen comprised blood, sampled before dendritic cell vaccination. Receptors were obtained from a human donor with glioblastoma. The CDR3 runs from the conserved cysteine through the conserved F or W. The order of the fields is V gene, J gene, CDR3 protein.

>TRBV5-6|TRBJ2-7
CASSLGSGKAAYEQYF
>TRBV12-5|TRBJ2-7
CASVLGGGQGAYEQYF
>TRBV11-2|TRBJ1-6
CASSSYRVRDSPLHF
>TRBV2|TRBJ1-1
CASSTQGARNTEAFF
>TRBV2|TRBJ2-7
CASSQGLISYEQYF
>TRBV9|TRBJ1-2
CASSVRGYGYTF
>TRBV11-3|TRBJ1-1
CASSSRGAQAFF
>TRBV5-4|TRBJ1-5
CASSLAAGPNQPQHF
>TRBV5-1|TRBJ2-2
CASSLVAGRTGELFF
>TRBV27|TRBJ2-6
CASSFRRAGANVLTF
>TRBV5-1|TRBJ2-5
CASSFEGAQETQYF
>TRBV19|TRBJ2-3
CASSISSGVGNTQYF
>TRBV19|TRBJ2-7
CASSTGEGEQYF
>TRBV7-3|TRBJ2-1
CASSLRSSDSAGYNEQFF
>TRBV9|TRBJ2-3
CASSVVGQGLTDTQYF
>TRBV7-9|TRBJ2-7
CASTSPRGQFYEQYF
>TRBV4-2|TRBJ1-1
CASSQIDRVTTEAFF
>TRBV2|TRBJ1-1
CASSPDSKAFF
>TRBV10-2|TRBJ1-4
CASSQQGKTNEKLFF
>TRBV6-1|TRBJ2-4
CASSLGQLAKNIQYF
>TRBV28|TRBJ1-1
CASSSFGTGSSEAFF
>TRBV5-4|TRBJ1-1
CASSLRTALSFSEAFF
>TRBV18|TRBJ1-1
CASSPQGMDTEAFF
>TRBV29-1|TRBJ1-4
CSAERKTGGSEKLFF
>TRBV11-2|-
CASSGTGRTYEQYF
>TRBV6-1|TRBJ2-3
CASSEAWTGNPDTQYF
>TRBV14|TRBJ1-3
CASSLQGIGNTIYF
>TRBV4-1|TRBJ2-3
CASSPAPAGLAETDTQYF
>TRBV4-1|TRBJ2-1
CASSYSGGRGDEQFF
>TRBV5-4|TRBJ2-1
CASSFPGENNEQFF
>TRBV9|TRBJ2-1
CASSVPQGIDYNEQFF
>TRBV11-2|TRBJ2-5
CASSLGGLGSVQETQYF
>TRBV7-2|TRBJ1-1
CASSLGLASEAFF
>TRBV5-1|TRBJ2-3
CASSLGSGGASGTQYF